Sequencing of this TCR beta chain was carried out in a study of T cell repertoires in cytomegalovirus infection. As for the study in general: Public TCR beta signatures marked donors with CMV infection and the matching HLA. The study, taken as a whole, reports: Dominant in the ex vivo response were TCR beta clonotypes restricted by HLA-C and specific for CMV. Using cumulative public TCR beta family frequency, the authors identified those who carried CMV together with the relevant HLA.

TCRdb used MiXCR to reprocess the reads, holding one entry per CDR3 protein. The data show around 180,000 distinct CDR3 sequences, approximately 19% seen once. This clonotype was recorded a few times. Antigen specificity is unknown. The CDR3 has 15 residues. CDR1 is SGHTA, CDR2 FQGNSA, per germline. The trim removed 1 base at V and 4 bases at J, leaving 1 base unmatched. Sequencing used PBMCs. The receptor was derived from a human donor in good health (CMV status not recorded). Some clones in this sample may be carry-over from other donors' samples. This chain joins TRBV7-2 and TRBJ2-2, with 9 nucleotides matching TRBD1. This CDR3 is CASSLETGGTGELFF. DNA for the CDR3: TGTGCCAGCAGCTTAGAGACAGGGGGCACCGGGGAGCTGTTTTTT. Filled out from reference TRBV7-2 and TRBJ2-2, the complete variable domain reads GAGVSQSPSNKVTEKGKDVELRCDPISGHTALYWYRQSLGQGLEFLIYFQGNSAPDKSGLPSDRFSAERTGGSVSTLTIQRTQQEDSAVYLCASSLETGGTGELFFGEGSRLTVL.